The 31 T cell receptor beta chains below were found in one sample sequenced in a study of blood T cell repertoires in COVID-19. The repertoire was sequenced with immunoSEQ multiplex PCR; TCRdb's copy has only in-frame clones and lacks some. The sample records over 120,000 clones, more than 65% being singletons. Sequences were obtained from peripheral blood. The receptors originated from a man aged 55-75 years with active or convalescent COVID-19.

The chain couples TRBV10-1 to TRBJ2-4; the match to TRBD2 covers 8 bases. The CDR3 spans 13 residues. V trimming: 6 bases; J trimming: 4 bases; junction bases outside the gene matches: 2. Germline CDR1 WNHNN, CDR2 SYGVQD (reference sequence). CDR3 in amino acids: CASSGGGKNIQYF. For the CDR3, the DNA is TGCGCCAGCAGCGGGGGGGGTAAAAACATTCAGTACTTC.

This chain's CDR3 is CASSEGGITEAFF. CDR3 sequence (DNA): TGTGCCAGCAGTGAGGGGGGGATCACTGAAGCTTTCTTT. The chain recombines TRBV2 with TRBJ1-1; D might be TRBD1 (5 bases). This CDR3 region has 13 residues. Germline V gene data show CDR1 as SNHLY and CDR2 as FYNNEI. The V end was cut by 3 bases, the J end by 4 bases, with 9 bases between.

V usage is TRBV7-2 and J usage is TRBJ1-2; a possible D gene is TRBD1 (5 bases). V was shortened by 1 base and J by 5 bases, with 20 bases between the two germline ends. CDR1 is SGHTA and CDR2 is FQGNSA in the germline V gene. The CDR3 extends over 17 amino acids. Here the CDR3 reads CASSLEAGRSFGYGYTF. The CDR3 DNA reads TGTGCCAGCAGCTTAGAGGCGGGGCGCAGCTTCGGGTATGGCTACACCTTC.

V and J are TRBV5-6 and TRBJ2-6; TRBD1 might be the D (6 bases). V was shortened by 7 bases and J by 2 bases, with 19 bases between the two germline ends. CDR3 length: 17 residues. CDR1 and CDR2 (germline): SGHDT, YYEEEE. CDR3 DNA sequence: TGTGCCAGCTTACCGGGACATACGACTACTGGGGCCAACGTCCTGACTTTC. Translation: CASLPGHTTTGANVLTF. Variable domain in full (rest from reference TRBV5-6 and TRBJ2-6): DAGVTQSPTHLIKTRGQQVTLRCSPKSGHDTVSWYQQALGQGPQFIFQYYEEEERQRGNFPDRFSGHQFPNYSSELNVNALLLGDSALYLCASLPGHTTTGANVLTFGAGSRLTVL.

The gene calls are TRBV19 and TRBJ2-2; 7 nucleotides match TRBD2. CDR1 and CDR2 from the germline V gene are LNHDA and SQIVND (reference sequence). V lost 2 bases, J lost 7 bases, and 4 bases stayed unmatched. The CDR3 runs 14 residues. The CDR3 region is CASSILGGFGELFF. The DNA of the CDR3 is TGTGCCAGTAGTATATTGGGGGGGTTCGGGGAGCTGTTTTTT.

The V and J genes are TRBV27 and TRBJ1-5, with TRBD1 matching over 9 bases. The CDR3 extends over 14 amino acids. With 5 bases clipped from V and 7 bases from J, the junction kept 6 bases outside the gene matches. Germline lookup yields CDR1 MNHEY and CDR2 SMNVEV (reference sequence). The CDR3 DNA is TGTGCCAGCAGTCTAAACAGGGGGCAACAGCCCCAGCATTTT. It specifies CASSLNRGQQPQHF.

The gene calls are TRBV7-2 and TRBJ1-5; possibly TRBD1 for D (5 bases). Germline CDR1 and CDR2: SGHTA and FQGNSA. The CDR3 runs to 13 residues. Trimming shortened V by 5 bases and J by 2 bases, and 7 bases separated the two germline ends. CDR3 amino acids: CASSTGRNQPQHF. CDR3 in DNA: TGTGCCAGCAGCACAGGCCGCAATCAGCCCCAGCATTTT.

CDR3: CATSDLLRARENTEAFF. In DNA form, the CDR3 reads TGTGCCACCAGTGATTTGTTGCGGGCAAGAGAGAACACTGAAGCTTTCTTT. The chain carries TRBV24-1 and TRBJ1-1, with D unresolved. Germline CDR1 is KGHDR and CDR2 is SFDVKD. Between the trimmed V and J ends, which lost 0 bases and 1 base, there was a span of 14 bases. This CDR3 region has 17 residues.

This clone occurred a few times. V usage is TRBV2 and J usage is TRBJ1-5, with D hard to call. The CDR3 sequence is 14 residues long. CDR1 is SNHLY, CDR2 FYNNEI, per germline. The CDR3 coding sequence is TGTGCTTATCTAGCAAGTTTGAGCGATCAGCCCCAGCATTTT. Translation: CAYLASLSDQPQHF.

This chain uses TRBV6-1 with TRBJ1-2, with unresolved D. Germline assignment: CDR1 MNHNS and CDR2 SASEGT. Trimming took 3 bases from V and 5 from J, leaving 10 bases between them. This CDR3 region has 13 residues. The CDR3 reads CASSDRGMYGYTF. CDR3 sequence (DNA): TGTGCCAGCAGTGACCGAGGGATGTATGGCTACACCTTC.

V and J are TRBV9 and TRBJ2-2, with unresolved D. From germline, CDR1 is SGDLS and CDR2 YYNGEE. This CDR3 is 16 amino acids long. Deletions cut 0 bases from V and 0 bases from J, with 9 bases between. The CDR3 is CASSVVPETNTGELFF. The CDR3 DNA sequence: TGTGCCAGCAGCGTAGTACCGGAGACGAACACCGGGGAGCTGTTTTTT.

The chain uses TRBV6-5 and TRBJ2-3, with TRBD2 matching 8 bases. The CDR3 has 14 residues. The V gene's germline CDR1 is MNHEY and CDR2 SVGAGI. J lost 3 bases, V lost 5 bases, and 4 bases had no gene match. The CDR3 here is CASSQVAGTDTQYF. In DNA, the CDR3 is TGTGCCAGCAGTCAGGTAGCGGGAACAGATACGCAGTATTTT.

The rearrangement links TRBV7-2 to TRBJ2-3; 14 bases agree with TRBD2. Germline V gives CDR1 SGHTA, CDR2 FQGNSA. V was pared by 3 bases and J by 2 bases, with 7 bases of the junction left unmatched. The CDR3 contains 18 residues. The CDR3, as DNA: TGTGCCAGCAGCTTGACTAGCGGGGGGGGCGGAAACACAGATACGCAGTATTTT. Translating it yields CASSLTSGGGGNTDTQYF.

The chain links TRBV18 to TRBJ2-7; 7 positions agree with TRBD1. The CDR3 consists of 13 residues. The V and J ends lost 5 bases and 6 bases, in that order; junction bases with no gene match: 7. Per the germline V gene, CDR1 is KGHSH and CDR2 is LQKENI. Here the CDR3 reads CASSGEGAGEQYF. CDR3 nucleotides: TGTGCCAGCTCAGGCGAGGGGGCTGGCGAGCAGTACTTC.

The V call is TRBV27, the J call TRBJ2-1; 7 bases align to TRBD1. The germline CDR1 and CDR2 sequences are MNHEY and SMNVEV (reference sequence). The length of the CDR3 is 15 residues. V lost 7 bases and J lost 2; bases outside the gene matches: 8. Here the CDR3 DNA reads TGTGCCAGCACATCTATCAGGGGGACCTACAATGAGCAGTTCTTC. It is translated as CASTSIRGTYNEQFF.

The chain employs TRBV19 and TRBJ1-2; D possibly corresponds to TRBD1 (5 bases). The CDR3 has 13 residues. Trimming stripped 8 bases from V and 5 bases from J, with 15 bases between. Per the germline V gene, CDR1 is LNHDA and CDR2 is SQIVND (reference sequence). The CDR3: CASLGQGSYGYTF. The CDR3 region has the DNA TGTGCCAGTCTCGGGCAGGGTTCGTATGGCTACACCTTC.

The DNA for the CDR3 is TGTGCCAGCAGCTTAGCCGTCAGGGTATCGTCCGGGGAGCTGTTTTTT. Translating gives CASSLAVRVSSGELFF. J is TRBJ2-2 and V is TRBV7-6, with D perhaps TRBD1 (5 bases). This CDR3 has 16 amino acids. The germline CDR1 and CDR2 sequences are SGHVS and FNYEAQ. V was clipped by 0 bases and J by 6 bases, with 14 bases between them.

The J gene is TRBJ2-2, the V gene TRBV5-4, with 12 bases aligning to TRBD2. The CDR3 is made up of 16 amino acids. Germline assignment: CDR1 SGHNT and CDR2 YYREEE (reference sequence). Losses at the gene ends were 6 bases for V and 5 bases for J; bases not matched to a gene: 8. CDR3 DNA: TGTGCCAGCACCCCTGGAGGACTAGCGGGGACCGGGGAGCTGTTTTTT. Protein sequence: CASTPGGLAGTGELFF.

This chain joins TRBV19 and TRBJ1-5; 9 bases match TRBD1. The germline V gene has CDR1 LNHDA and CDR2 SQIVND (reference sequence). The CDR3 consists of 17 residues. Trimming removed 6 bases from V and 2 bases from J; junction bases left unmatched: 11. The CDR3 DNA reads TGTGCCAGTAGCACGGGACAGGGAGAACTTGGCAATCAGCCCCAGCATTTT. Translated: CASSTGQGELGNQPQHF. Based on the CDR3 plus reference TRBV19 and TRBJ1-5, the full variable domain is DGGITQSPKYLFRKEGQNVTLSCEQNLNHDAMYWYRQDPGQGLRLIYYSQIVNDFQKGDIAEGYSVSREKKESFPLTVTSAQKNPTAFYLCASSTGQGELGNQPQHFGDGTRLSIL.

CDR3 nucleotides: TGTGCCAGCTCACCCTCTAGCGGGGGCCCCCAAGAGACCCAGTACTTC. Its translation is CASSPSSGGPQETQYF. The chain links TRBV18 to TRBJ2-5, with 10 bases aligning to TRBD2. CDR1 is KGHSH and CDR2 is LQKENI in the germline V gene. This CDR3 has 16 residues. V shed 3 bases and J 1 base; nucleotides not matched to a gene: 5.

This clone has only one observation. A junction boundary mismatches the germline segment, possibly from a read error. The chain couples TRBV11-3 to TRBJ2-1; a weak D match, TRBD2 (6 bases). CDR3 size: 12 residues. From germline, CDR1 is SGHNT and CDR2 YENEEA. CDR3: CASSFFGGGGVF. DNA for the CDR3: TGTGCCAGCAGCTTTTTTGGGGGAGGAGGGGTCTTC.

This clone was counted once. The rearrangement joins TRBV18 to TRBJ1-1; maybe TRBD1 (5 bases). This CDR3 has 15 amino acids. V was clipped by 1 base and J by 7 bases, with 16 bases between them. Germline V gene sequence: CDR1 KGHSH, CDR2 LQKENI. CDR3 bases: TGTGCCAGCTCACCACGTGCAGGGAGGAATCTTGAAGCTTTCTTT. Protein: CASSPRAGRNLEAFF.

The chain carries TRBV7-9 and TRBJ2-5; maybe TRBD2 (6 bases). The V end lost 5 bases, the J end lost 4 bases, and 11 bases lay between the germline ends. Germline V gene lookup returns CDR1 SEHNR and CDR2 FQNEAQ (reference sequence). The CDR3 contains 13 residues. In nucleotides, the CDR3 is TGTGCCAGCAGCCCTTTGGGGGGAGAGACCCAGTACTTC. It codes for CASSPLGGETQYF.

The rearrangement links TRBV7-2 to TRBJ2-5, with 9 bases aligning to TRBD2. Trimming cost V 2 bases and J 5 bases; bases outside gene matches: 9. The CDR3 runs to 16 residues. Germline V lookup: CDR1 SGHTA, CDR2 FQGNSA. CDR3 bases: TGTGCCAGCAGCTTAAGTCGCGGGGGGGCCGGTGAGACCCAGTACTTC. Translating it yields CASSLSRGGAGETQYF.

J is TRBJ1-1 and V is TRBV12-5; 8 nucleotides match TRBD1. With V trimmed by 5 bases and J by 8 bases, 10 bases remained unmatched. This CDR3 is 14 amino acids long. Per germline, CDR1 LGHNT and CDR2 FRNRAP. CDR3 loop: CASGQRDRTREAFF. The CDR3 DNA reads TGTGCTAGTGGTCAGCGGGACAGGACTAGAGAAGCTTTCTTT.

The chain carries TRBV24-1 and TRBJ1-1; D is undetermined. Trimming removed 5 bases at V and 1 base at J, with 7 bases between. Looked up from germline, CDR1 is KGHDR and CDR2 is SFDVKD. The CDR3 covers 13 residues. CDR3 in amino acids: CATSANWNTEAFF. The DNA for the CDR3 is TGTGCCACCAGTGCAAATTGGAACACTGAAGCTTTCTTT.

The chain couples TRBV30 to TRBJ2-3; D possibly corresponds to TRBD2 (5 bases). The germline gives CDR1 GTSNPN, CDR2 SVGIG (reference sequence). This CDR3 spans 13 amino acids. Trimming removed 8 bases from V and 6 bases from J, with 18 bases in between. CDR3 amino acids: CARSGISADTQYF. The CDR3 DNA sequence: TGTGCCAGGTCCGGGATTAGTGCGGATACGCAGTATTTT.

The chain joins TRBV19 to TRBJ1-2, with 8 bases identical to TRBD1. Germline loops: CDR1 LNHDA, CDR2 SQIVND (reference sequence). This CDR3 has 14 amino acids. J was trimmed by 9 bases and V by 10 bases; bases with no gene match: 16. The chain's CDR3 is CATHKDRGLLSYTF. CDR3 bases: TGTGCCACTCATAAAGACAGGGGACTACTCAGCTACACCTTC.

This chain uses TRBV6-6 with TRBJ1-2, with unresolved D. There are 13 residues in the CDR3. Looked up from germline, CDR1 is MNHNY and CDR2 is SVGAGI (reference sequence). V lost 9 bases, J lost 4 bases, and 15 bases lay in between. DNA for the CDR3: TGTGCCAGTTCGACAACCATCTTCTATGGCTACACCTTC. This encodes CASSTTIFYGYTF.

The table lists this clone with a few counts. The rearrangement links TRBV19 to TRBJ1-5; tentative D call: TRBD1 (6 bases). There are 14 residues in the CDR3. With 6 bases removed from V and 3 bases from J, the gap between germline ends came to 12 bases. Germline values: CDR1 LNHDA, CDR2 SQIVND (reference sequence). Written as DNA, the CDR3 is TGTGCCAGTAGCCCGACAGGAAACAATCAGCCCCAGCATTTT. This codes for CASSPTGNNQPQHF. The full variable domain, its missing parts supplied by reference TRBV19 and TRBJ1-5, is DGGITQSPKYLFRKEGQNVTLSCEQNLNHDAMYWYRQDPGQGLRLIYYSQIVNDFQKGDIAEGYSVSREKKESFPLTVTSAQKNPTAFYLCASSPTGNNQPQHFGDGTRLSIL.

The chain has TRBV11-2 and TRBJ2-7; 11 bases match TRBD1. Trimming cost V 5 bases and J 2 bases; bases outside gene matches: 8. CDR1 and CDR2 from the germline V gene are SGHAT and FQNNGV. There are 16 residues in the CDR3. This CDR3 is CASSLGTGGTPYEQYV. The CDR3 nucleotides read TGTGCCAGCAGCCTAGGGACAGGGGGTACCCCCTACGAGCAGTACGTC.